A single sample gave rise to the 21 T cell receptor beta chains below, sequenced in a study of T cells in women clearing cervical HPV infection. Sequenced by immunoSEQ multiplex PCR; TCRdb stores in-frame clones only, minus some. This repertoire comprises about 25,000 clones; its ten largest clones make up around 3.5%. Specimen: blood buffy coat. These receptors came from a woman between 18 and 69 years old with a cervical HPV16 infection that either progressed to CIN3+ or cleared (not recorded which).

A remark on this clone: The read ends 3 residues before the CDR3 terminus; that terminus is restored from the germline J gene. The J gene is TRBJ1-1, the V gene TRBV5-1; D possibly corresponds to TRBD1 (5 bases). The CDR3 has 14 amino acids. Between the trimmed V and J ends, which lost 0 bases and 3 bases, there was a span of 9 bases. In germline, CDR1 is SGHRS, CDR2 YFSETQ. The CDR3 bases that were read are TGCGCCAGCAGCTTGGATGGCAGGGACACTGAA. Residues: CASSLDGRDTE. The whole CDR3 protein is CASSLDGRDTEAFF. Variable domain in full (rest from reference TRBV5-1 and TRBJ1-1): KAGVTQTPRYLIKTRGQQVTLSCSPISGHRSVSWYQQTPGQGLQFLFEYFSETQRNKGNFPGRFSGRQFSNSRSEMNVSTLELGDSALYLCASSLDGRDTEAFFGQGTRLTVV.

Note on this clone: The junction differs from germline at one of its ends, possibly a read error. The read ends 3 residues early relative to the CDR3; the germline J gene fills the gap. The chain joins TRBV4-2 to TRBJ2-3, with 10 bases aligning to TRBD2. CDR1 and CDR2 (germline): LGHNA, YNFKEQ. The CDR3 totals 16 residues. CDR3 sequence: CASSHLLAGGTDTQYF. The covered CDR3 bases are TGCGCCAGCAGCCATCTTCTAGCGGGGGGCACAGATACG.

As to this clone: The CDR3 extends 3 residues past the end of the read, so its final part is completed from the germline J gene. J is TRBJ2-7 and V is TRBV19, with D possibly TRBD2 on 6 matching bases. In germline, CDR1 is LNHDA, CDR2 SQIVND (reference sequence). V was clipped by 7 bases and J by 1 base, with 11 bases between them. The CDR3 is 13 amino acids. The CDR3 spells CASNWAGSYEQYF. CDR3 DNA, as far as it was read: TGTGCCAGTAATTGGGCGGGGTCCTACGAG.

A word on this clone: The CDR3 goes on 3 residues after the read ends, and that part is filled in from the germline J gene. The rearrangement joins TRBV5-5 to TRBJ1-4; the D gene is possibly TRBD1 (6 bases). Looked up from germline, CDR1 is SGHKS and CDR2 is YYEKEE (reference sequence). CDR3 length: 14 amino acids. V lost 1 base, J lost 7 bases, and 11 bases lay in between. This CDR3 is CASSLTGSGEKLFF. Partial CDR3 DNA: TGTGCCAGCAGCTTGACAGGGTCGGGTGAAAAA. Filled out from reference TRBV5-5 and TRBJ1-4, the complete variable domain reads DAGVTQSPTHLIKTRGQQVTLRCSPISGHKSVSWYQQVLGQGPQFIFQYYEKEERGRGNFPDRFSARQFPNYSSELNVNALLLGDSALYLCASSLTGSGEKLFFGSGTQLSVL.

Of note for this clone: The read ends 3 residues early relative to the CDR3; the germline J gene fills the gap. The chain couples TRBV5-5 to TRBJ1-2; the match to TRBD1 covers 7 bases. CDR3 length equals 13 residues. Germline V gives CDR1 SGHKS, CDR2 YYEKEE (reference sequence). V shed 2 bases and J 7 bases; nucleotides not matched to a gene: 5. The CDR3 bases that were read are TGTGCCAGCAGCTTTGGACAGGATCTTGGC. Translated, it gives CASSFGQDLG. The full CDR3 reads CASSFGQDLGYTF.

Remarks on this clone: The read ends 3 residues early relative to the CDR3; the germline J gene fills the gap. V gene TRBV19 combines with J gene TRBJ2-3, with no clear D. CDR3 length equals 13 residues. Germline CDR1 and CDR2: LNHDA and SQIVND (reference sequence). Trimming pared 5 bases from V and 1 base from J, leaving 7 bases between. CDR3 DNA, as far as it was read: TGTGCCAGTAGTTTATTAGGCACAGATACG. Protein product: CASSLLGTDT. In full, the CDR3 reads CASSLLGTDTQYF. Together with reference TRBV19 and TRBJ2-3, the CDR3 gives the full variable domain: DGGITQSPKYLFRKEGQNVTLSCEQNLNHDAMYWYRQDPGQGLRLIYYSQIVNDFQKGDIAEGYSVSREKKESFPLTVTSAQKNPTAFYLCASSLLGTDTQYFGPGTRLTVL.

A remark on this clone: The read terminates 3 residues before the CDR3 end, so the remaining end is supplied by the germline J gene. V and J are TRBV5-1 and TRBJ1-5; TRBD1 is a possible D gene (5 bases). V lost 4 bases and J 0 bases, leaving 11 bases between the germline ends. CDR3 length equals 15 residues. Germline V CDR1 and CDR2: SGHRS, YFSETQ. The CDR3 loop reads CASSLDSDSNQPQHF. The DNA read from the CDR3 is TGCGCCAGCAGCCTCGACAGTGATAGCAATCAGCCC.

Turning to this clone: The read gets to within 3 residues of the CDR3 end, and the germline J gene fills in the rest. This sequence joins TRBV9 and TRBJ2-3, with 9 bases that match TRBD2. V lost 4 bases and J lost 4; bases outside the gene matches: 4. Germline V gives CDR1 SGDLS, CDR2 YYNGEE. The CDR3 consists of 14 residues. The CDR3 protein is CASSIGLASDTQYF. The CDR3 DNA, read in part, is TGTGCCAGCAGCATAGGACTAGCGTCAGATACG.

Concerning this clone: The junction departs from germline at one end; a sequencing error may be responsible. The CDR3 goes on 3 residues after the read ends, and that part is filled in from the germline J gene. The chain couples TRBV4-2 to TRBJ2-5; TRBD1 matches 8 bases. This CDR3 contains 17 residues. CDR1 LGHNA and CDR2 YNFKEQ come from the germline V gene. The CDR3 is CASSQQLRTGLGETQYF. The CDR3 DNA, read in part, is TGCGCCAGCAGCCAACAACTAAGGACAGGGTTGGGAGAGACC.

The part of the CDR3 DNA that was read is TGTGCCATCAGTGACCGGGACAGGGCGGGTACTGAA. This sequence encodes CAISDRDRAGTE. The whole CDR3 sequence is CAISDRDRAGTEAFF. V and J are TRBV10-3 and TRBJ1-1; 9 positions agree with TRBD1. The read stops 3 residues short of the end of the CDR3; the missing end is completed from the germline J gene. CDR3 length equals 15 residues. CDR1 ENHRY and CDR2 SYGVKD come from the germline V gene. V gave up 3 bases and J gave up 5 bases; unmatched junction bases: 7.

Concerning this clone: The read terminates 3 residues before the CDR3 end, so the remaining end is supplied by the germline J gene. The genes are TRBV19 and TRBJ1-1; 8 nucleotides align to TRBD1. The CDR3 has 16 residues. Germline V gene lookup returns CDR1 LNHDA and CDR2 SQIVND (reference sequence). J was trimmed by 1 base and V by 4 bases; bases with no gene match: 8. The CDR3 loop reads CASSTPTGDANTEAFF. Incomplete CDR3 DNA: TGTGCCAGTAGTACCCCGACAGGGGACGCGAACACTGAA.

As to this clone: The read stops 3 residues short of the end of the CDR3; the missing end is completed from the germline J gene. The gene calls are TRBV2 and TRBJ2-3; 7 positions agree with TRBD1. This CDR3 is 14 amino acids long. J was trimmed by 2 bases and V by 8 bases; bases with no gene match: 7. Germline CDR1 and CDR2: SNHLY and FYNNEI. The CDR3 is CASSRDSHTDTQYF. The DNA read from the CDR3 is TGTGCCAGCTCCCGGGACAGCCACACAGATACG.

Regarding this clone: Read sequence stops 3 residues before the CDR3 end, and the germline J gene provides the missing end. V and J are TRBV5-5 and TRBJ1-2; 12 nucleotides match TRBD1. This CDR3 comprises 15 residues. From germline, CDR1 is SGHKS and CDR2 YYEKEE (reference sequence). Incomplete CDR3 DNA: TGTGCCAGCAGCTTCGCCGGGACAGGGGGCCGGGGC. Translation: CASSFAGTGGRG. The CDR3 reads in full as CASSFAGTGGRGYTF.

For this clone: Coverage ceases 3 residues before the CDR3 finishes, and the germline J gene fills in the end. The chain joins TRBV5-1 to TRBJ2-1; 7 positions match TRBD1. J gave up 4 bases and V 5 bases, and 3 bases lay outside the gene matches. There are 13 residues in the CDR3. Germline V lookup: CDR1 SGHRS, CDR2 YFSETQ. CDR3 DNA (partial): TGCGCCAGCAGAGGGGGCGCGTACAATGAG. Its translation: CASRGGAYNE. In full, the CDR3 is CASRGGAYNEQFF. Full variable domain (remainder filled in from reference TRBV5-1 and TRBJ2-1): KAGVTQTPRYLIKTRGQQVTLSCSPISGHRSVSWYQQTPGQGLQFLFEYFSETQRNKGNFPGRFSGRQFSNSRSEMNVSTLELGDSALYLCASRGGAYNEQFFGPGTRLTVL.

Comments on this clone: The read ends 3 residues early relative to the CDR3; the germline J gene fills the gap. The V call is TRBV7-7, the J call TRBJ2-6; 7 positions agree with TRBD1. The junction had 9 bases not matched to a gene; V was cut back by 10 bases and J by 0 bases. The CDR3 spans 16 residues. Looked up from germline, CDR1 is SSHAT and CDR2 is FNYEAQ (reference sequence). The sequenced CDR3 bases are TGTGCCACCAGAGATGACAGGGCCTCTGGGGCCAACGTC. Translating it yields CATRDDRASGANV. The CDR3 as a whole reads CATRDDRASGANVLTF.

With respect to this clone: The DNA ends 3 residues before the CDR3 does, and the rest of the CDR3 is filled in from the germline J gene. This chain joins TRBV7-6 and TRBJ2-7; D uncertain. Germline CDR1 reads SGHVS; CDR2 reads FNYEAQ. V lost 8 bases and J lost 0, with 11 bases in between. The length of the CDR3 is 13 residues. CDR3 DNA, as far as it was read: TGTGCCAGCGCTAGAACCGCCTCCTACGAG. It encodes CASARTASYE. Given in full, the CDR3 is CASARTASYEQYF.

The CDR3 region is CASSQDRGRLSGANVLTF. Partial CDR3 DNA: TGTGCCAGCAGCCAGGACAGGGGCCGCCTCTCTGGGGCCAACGTC. The gene calls are TRBV4-2 and TRBJ2-6; 9 bases agree with TRBD1. Sequencing ends 3 residues short of the CDR3 end; the germline J gene provides the rest. Germline-derived CDR1 and CDR2 are LGHNA and YNFKEQ. V trimming: 3 bases; J trimming: 0 bases; junction bases outside the gene matches: 6. The length of the CDR3 is 18 residues.

Points on this clone: The read stops 3 residues short of the end of the CDR3; the missing end is completed from the germline J gene. The rearrangement links TRBV20-1 to TRBJ2-2, with D possibly called TRBD1 or TRBD2 (6 bases each). This CDR3 region has 11 residues. The V end was cut by 5 bases, the J end by 10 bases, with 11 bases between. Germline lookup yields CDR1 DFQATT and CDR2 SNEGSKA (reference sequence). The covered CDR3 bases are TGCAGTGCTTACAGGGAGGAGGAG. Translation gives CSAYREEE. The CDR3 reads in full as CSAYREEELFF.

Comments on this clone: The read gets to within 3 residues of the CDR3 end, and the germline J gene fills in the rest. This sequence joins TRBV20-1 and TRBJ2-1, with 11 positions matching TRBD2. CDR3 length: 15 residues. V dropped 5 bases and J dropped 4; count of bases not matched to a gene: 7. CDR1 is DFQATT, CDR2 SNEGSKA, per germline (reference sequence). The sequenced part of the CDR3 DNA is TGCAGTGCTCCACAAACTAGCGGGGGATACAATGAG. It translates to CSAPQTSGGYNE. The whole CDR3 reads CSAPQTSGGYNEQFF.

To note about this clone: The read is 3 residues too short to cover the CDR3 end, so that end is filled in from the germline J gene. The chain uses TRBV13 and TRBJ2-7, with a possible D match to TRBD2 (6 bases). The CDR3 runs to 15 residues. The germline V gene encodes CDR1 PRHDT and CDR2 FYEKMQ (reference sequence). V was pared by 0 bases and J by 1 base, with 10 bases between. CDR3: CASSLGGTGSYEQYF. Partial CDR3 DNA: TGTGCCAGCAGCTTAGGTGGGACTGGTTCCTACGAG. The complete variable domain, with remaining parts taken from reference TRBV13 and TRBJ2-7, reads AAGVIQSPRHLIKEKRETATLKCYPIPRHDTVYWYQQGPGQDPQFLISFYEKMQSDKGSIPDRFSAQQFSDYHSELNMSSLELGDSALYFCASSLGGTGSYEQYFGPGTRLTVT.

To note about this clone: The CDR3 is cut off 3 residues early in the read; its end comes from the germline J gene. The chain couples TRBV12-5 to TRBJ2-7; D is possibly TRBD1 (5 bases). The CDR3 runs 14 residues. The germline CDR1 and CDR2 sequences are LGHNT and FRNRAP. The V end was cut by 1 base, the J end by 0 bases, with 7 bases between. The CDR3 sequence is CASGLGDSSYEQYF. CDR3 DNA, as far as it was read: TGTGCTAGTGGTTTGGGCGACAGCTCCTACGAG.